The 8 T cell receptor beta chains given below trace back to one sample, sequenced in a study. MiXCR, applied by TCRdb to the 5' RACE reads, yields one record per CDR3 protein. The sample lists under 15,000 distinct CDR3 sequences; roughly 51% were seen once. Cells sorted as Tregs were CD4+, CD25+ and CD127-/low. The specimen sequenced was tumor-infiltrating Tregs sorted from the breast tumor. The receptors come from a female donor with breast cancer.

The CDR3 is CASSSWTSTDTQYF. CDR3 DNA: TGTGCCAGCAGTTCTTGGACAAGCACAGATACGCAGTATTTT. The chain combines TRBV12-3 or TRBV12-4 with TRBJ2-3; D is perhaps TRBD1 (5 bases). The ends were cut back, 4 bases at V and 0 bases at J, with 8 bases in the middle. The CDR3 consists of 14 residues.

The genes are TRBV29-1 and TRBJ2-3; no clear D gene. This CDR3 is 14 amino acids long. The V end was cut by 5 bases, the J end by 0 bases, with 12 bases between. Germline CDR1 and CDR2: SQVTM and ANQGSEA. CDR3 residues: CSVRRKQSTDTQYF. The CDR3 nucleotides read TGCAGCGTTCGTCGGAAACAAAGCACAGATACGCAGTATTTT.

This clonotype appeared a few times. The genes are TRBV7-2 and TRBJ2-7; 7 bases align to TRBD2. The CDR3 has 15 residues. J gave up 3 bases and V 6 bases, and 11 bases lay outside the gene matches. CDR1 is SGHTA and CDR2 is FQGNSA in the germline V gene. CDR3 in amino acids: CASRISGLDGYEQYV. The CDR3, as DNA: TGTGCCAGCAGAATTAGCGGGCTCGATGGCTACGAGCAGTACGTC.

V usage is TRBV7-9 and J usage is TRBJ1-1; D is uncertain. From germline, CDR1 is SEHNR and CDR2 FQNEAQ (reference sequence). The CDR3 loop spans 14 amino acids. Trimming cost V 5 bases and J 6 bases, with 16 bases left between them. CDR3 sequence: CASSPQVFGSEAFF. The CDR3 coding sequence is TGTGCCAGCAGCCCGCAAGTTTTTGGGTCTGAAGCTTTCTTT.

This sequence joins TRBV6-6 and TRBJ2-1; a weak D match, TRBD2 (6 bases). V was pared by 2 bases and J by 5 bases, with 19 bases between. The CDR3 consists of 17 residues. The germline V gene has CDR1 MNHNY and CDR2 SVGAGI (reference sequence). CDR3 coding DNA: TGTGCCAGCAGTTACCGGACTAATAGGTGGAGTAACAATGAGCAGTTCTTC. It translates to CASSYRTNRWSNNEQFF.

This clonotype was observed a few times. The chain recombines TRBV20-1 with TRBJ2-7, with 7 bases matching TRBD2. The CDR3 loop spans 15 amino acids. CDR1 DFQATT and CDR2 SNEGSKA come from the germline V gene (reference sequence). Germline trimming cut 0 bases from V and 6 bases from J; bases unmatched to any gene: 11. CDR3 residues: CSARDKRYERGEQYV. The DNA for the CDR3 is TGCAGTGCTAGAGATAAGCGCTACGAGCGGGGCGAGCAGTACGTC.

This clonotype has just a few counts. This chain connects TRBV6-5 to TRBJ1-6, with 10 nucleotides matching TRBD1. Germline-derived CDR1 and CDR2 are MNHEY and SVGAGI. Losses at the gene ends were 0 bases for V and 5 bases for J; bases not matched to a gene: 1. The CDR3 has 16 amino acids. The CDR3 coding sequence is TGTGCCAGCAGTTACTCGACAGGGGGCAATAATTCACCCCTCCACTTT. This translates into CASSYSTGGNNSPLHF.

This clonotype was seen a few times. The genes are TRBV7-9 and TRBJ2-5; 9 nucleotides agree with TRBD1. J was trimmed by 4 bases and V by 5 bases; bases with no gene match: 5. The CDR3 has 14 amino acids. Germline V gene data show CDR1 as SEHNR and CDR2 as FQNEAQ (reference sequence). CDR3 nucleotide sequence: TGTGCCAGCAGCGCCGGGACAGGGCTAGAGACCCAGTACTTC. It translates to CASSAGTGLETQYF.